Listed below are T cell receptor beta chains from one sample, sequenced in a study of technical replicates of blood from a few donors. The table came from immunoSEQ multiplex PCR; TCRdb's copy has only in-frame clones and leaves some out. This sample has about 100,000 clones; approximately 96% occur once, and the top ten carry 0.2% to 0.25%. What was sequenced was T cells isolated from PBMCs. These receptors were taken from a human donor in good health. CDR3s include the opening cysteine and the closing phenylalanine or tryptophan. Fields, in order: J gene, V gene, D gene, clone size, CDR3 DNA, CDR3 protein. The D gene is left open where the match is weak. Where a row states a size, it is once, few, many or the class of an expanded clone; other rows omit it.

TRBJ1-4,TRBV18,TRBD1,NA,TGTGCCAGCTCGACAAGACAGGGGGGCGGTGAAAAACTGTTTTTT,CASSTRQGGGEKLFF
TRBJ2-5,TRBV13,TRBD1,NA,TGTGCCAGCAGCTGTATGGGACAGGGGGCATCAGAGACCCAGTACTTC,CASSCMGQGASETQYF
TRBJ2-7,TRBV6-1,NA,NA,TGTGCCATGGCCGGGCAGGACAGAAGAGAGCAGTACTTC,CAMAGQDRREQYF
TRBJ1-2,TRBV29-1,NA,NA,TGCAGCGTTGACTCGGCAGGATGGCCGAACTATGGCTACACCTTC,CSVDSAGWPNYGYTF
TRBJ1-6,TRBV5-1,NA,once,TGCGCCAGCCGGACTACGGGACGGTCGGATTCACCCCTCCACTTT,CASRTTGRSDSPLHF
TRBJ2-5,TRBV29-1,NA,NA,TGCAGCGTTGACCGAGATTCCCAAGAGACCCAGTACTTC,CSVDRDSQETQYF
TRBJ1-1,TRBV2,NA,once,TGTGCCAGCAGTGTACATACCCTGGCGGACACTGAAGCTTTCTTT,CASSVHTLADTEAFF
TRBJ2-1,TRBV21-1,NA,once,TGTGCCAGCAGCAAATGGGAGGGCTACAATGAGCAGTTCTTC,CASSKWEGYNEQFF
TRBJ1-2,TRBV19,TRBD1,NA,TGTGCCAGTCGTCCGACAGGGACGAACTATGGCTACACCTTC,CASRPTGTNYGYTF
TRBJ2-3,TRBV10-3,TRBD1,once,TGTGCCATCCGTGCGACGGGACAGAACACAGATACGCAGTATTTT,CAIRATGQNTDTQYF
TRBJ2-7,TRBV10-2,NA,NA,TGCGCCAGCAGTGAGTCGTACCGAGGACAAGAAGCCTACGAGCAGTACTTC,CASSESYRGQEAYEQYF
TRBJ2-5,TRBV7-9,TRBD2,NA,TGTGCCAGCAGCTTACTGGGACTAGCGGGAGTAGAGACCCAGTACTTC,CASSLLGLAGVETQYF
TRBJ1-3,TRBV5-6,NA,NA,TGTGCCAGCAGCCTCACTTCCGGGACATTCTCTGGAAACACCATATATTTT,CASSLTSGTFSGNTIYF
TRBJ2-1,TRBV6-5,TRBD2,NA,TGTGCCAGCAGTTACTTCTCGGGGGGGGCCTACAATGAGCAGTTCTTC,CASSYFSGGAYNEQFF
TRBJ2-7,TRBV28,NA,NA,TGTGCCAGCAGTTGGACGACAGGACCCTACGAGCAGTACTTC,CASSWTTGPYEQYF
TRBJ1-4,TRBV18,NA,NA,TGTGCCAGCTCACCCAGGGTGGACGATGAAAAACTGTTTTTT,CASSPRVDDEKLFF
TRBJ2-7,TRBV27,NA,NA,TGTGCCAGCAGCCTCCTCTCGTCCGGCGAGCAGTACTTC,CASSLLSSGEQYF
TRBJ2-1,TRBV19,NA,NA,TGTGCCAGTAGTATTAACAGTTTGACCTACAATGAGCAGTTCTTC,CASSINSLTYNEQFF
TRBJ1-5,TRBV7-9,NA,NA,TGTGCCAGCAGCCGCCAGGATCAGCCCCAGCATTTT,CASSRQDQPQHF
TRBJ1-6,TRBV10-2,NA,NA,TGCGCCAGCACCCCTATCCCCCCAGGCCACTCCTATAATTCACCCCTCCACTTT,CASTPIPPGHSYNSPLHF
TRBJ2-7,TRBV5-1,NA,NA,TGCGCCAGCAGCTCAATTACAGGGTCCACCTACGAGCAGTACTTC,CASSSITGSTYEQYF
TRBJ2-1,TRBV29-1,TRBD2,NA,TGCAGCGTTGAAACGTCGGGACTAGCGGGAGTGTTTGGGCAGTTCTTC,CSVETSGLAGVFGQFF
TRBJ2-1,TRBV5-1,TRBD2,NA,TGCGCCAGCAGCTTGGCCGGGAGGTCCAAGCAGTTCTTC,CASSLAGRSKQFF
TRBJ1-2,TRBV7-9,NA,NA,TGTGCCAGCAGCTTAGGAGGGAGGAAGACCTTC,CASSLGGRKTF
TRBJ2-5,TRBV6-6,NA,once,TGTGCCAGCGGGGAAAGGTACAGGGCCCAGTACTTC,CASGERYRAQYF
TRBJ2-5,TRBV10-3,TRBD2,NA,TGTGCCATCAGTGAGTCCCTTTTGACCCCTACTAGCGGGGTCGAGACCCAGTACTTC,CAISESLLTPTSGVETQYF
TRBJ2-5,TRBV5-1,TRBD1,NA,TGCGCCAGCGAGACAGGACAGGGGGCGCCGCCAGAGACCCAGTACTTC,CASETGQGAPPETQYF
TRBJ1-5,TRBV7-9,NA,NA,TGTGCCAGCAGGACTGGAAGTGAGCCCCAGCATTTT,CASRTGSEPQHF
TRBJ1-2,TRBV14,NA,NA,TGTGCCAGCAGCCAGGGGGGAAGAAGCTATGGCTACACCTTC,CASSQGGRSYGYTF
TRBJ2-4,TRBV12-5,TRBD1,NA,TGTGCTAGTGGTTTGGTACTCGGGGCCCTGGGGACAGGTTCAAAAAACATTCAGTACTTC,CASGLVLGALGTGSKNIQYF
TRBJ2-1,TRBV18,TRBD1,NA,TGTGCCAGCTCCCTTGTAGAACAGGGGGCACATGAGCAGTTCTTC,CASSLVEQGAHEQFF
TRBJ2-7,TRBV7-9,NA,NA,TGTGCCAGCAGCTCAGACTACGAGCAGTACTTC,CASSSDYEQYF
TRBJ2-7,TRBV4-1,NA,NA,TGCGCCAGCAGCCCCCTAGAGAGCTCCTACGAGCAGTACTTC,CASSPLESSYEQYF
TRBJ2-5,TRBV6-1,NA,NA,TGTGCCAGCATCGGCCAGCGGTACCTCCAAGAGACCCAGTACTTC,CASIGQRYLQETQYF
TRBJ1-1,TRBV7-9,NA,NA,TGTGCCAGCAGCTCCCCTTTAGGGAGGACCGGGAGGGTGGCCACTGAAGCTTTCTTT,CASSSPLGRTGRVATEAFF
TRBJ2-7,TRBV5-1,TRBD2,NA,TGCGCCAGCAGCCCCACGCTAGCGGGATCCTACGAGCAGTACTTC,CASSPTLAGSYEQYF
TRBJ1-2,TRBV11-2,TRBD1,NA,TGTGCCAGCAGCGGGACAGGTTTCGGTGGCTACACCTTC,CASSGTGFGGYTF
TRBJ2-3,TRBV4-1,TRBD2,NA,TGCGCCAGCAGCCAAGGACCCTCCGGGACTAGCGTTGCAGATACGCAGTATTTT,CASSQGPSGTSVADTQYF
TRBJ1-2,TRBV6-5,TRBD1,NA,TGTGCCAGCAGTTACGGCGACAGGGGGCGAGGCTACACCTTC,CASSYGDRGRGYTF
TRBJ2-2,TRBV9,TRBD2,NA,TGTGCCAGCAGCGTAGGTGGCGGGAGGGCCCCCGGGGAGCTGTTTTTT,CASSVGGGRAPGELFF
TRBJ1-1,TRBV6-5,NA,NA,TGTGCCAGCGTACAGGGACGGAACACTGAAGCTTTCTTT,CASVQGRNTEAFF
TRBJ2-1,TRBV2,NA,NA,TGTGCCAGCTTACAGAGCTCCTACAATGAGCAGTTCTTC,CASLQSSYNEQFF
TRBJ1-1,TRBV27,NA,NA,TGTGCCAGCAGTTTATACGCAGAAGGGGTGAACACTGAAGCTTTCTTT,CASSLYAEGVNTEAFF
TRBJ2-1,TRBV2,NA,NA,TGTGCCAGCAGTCCTCACAATGAGCAGTTCTTC,CASSPHNEQFF
TRBJ1-1,TRBV6-4,TRBD1,NA,TGTGCCAGCAGGCCGGGACAGGGGGAGAACACTGAAGCTTTCTTT,CASRPGQGENTEAFF